These 13 T cell receptor beta chains originate from one sample sequenced in a study of regulatory T cells in long-lasting Graves disease. Arm-PCR of CDR3 regions with iRepertoire HTBI primers generated TCR beta libraries. TCRdb itself ran the multiplex PCR reads through MiXCR, one entry per CDR3 protein. The sample records under 500,000 distinct CDR3 sequences, approximately 16% being singletons. Specified time point: newly diagnosed GD, antithyroid drugs for less than 3 months. The TCR library was made from RNA that had been extracted from PBMCs in TRIzol. These same data were also listed under a study on T cells in Graves' hyperthyroidism and ophthalmopathy.

Source: peripheral blood mononuclear cells (PBMCs), taken at new diagnosis, from a patient treated with antithyroid drugs. The receptors shown here come from a woman aged 25 to 39 with Graves disease.

The chain is built from TRBV5-1 and TRBJ2-1, with D uncertain. V was clipped by 3 bases and J by 5 bases, with 15 bases between them. The CDR3 has 15 residues. From germline, CDR1 is SGHRS and CDR2 YFSETQ. This CDR3 is CASSSDPLGNNEQFF. For the CDR3, the DNA is TGCGCCAGCAGCTCGGACCCCTTAGGAAACAATGAGCAGTTCTTC.

This clonotype was observed a few times. The V gene is TRBV3-1, the J gene TRBJ2-1, with 8 nucleotides matching TRBD2. The CDR3 runs to 16 residues. Trimming at V came to 5 bases and at J to 7 bases, leaving 13 bases not matched to a gene. Per the germline V gene, CDR1 is LGHDT and CDR2 is YNNKEL (reference sequence). The DNA for the CDR3 is TGTGCCAGCAGCGATACTCGAAGCGGGAGAAGGAATGAGCAGTTCTTC. It codes for CASSDTRSGRRNEQFF.

This clonotype occurred many times. The chain combines TRBV3-1 with TRBJ2-7; weak D call: TRBD2 (5 bases). Trimming cost V 4 bases and J 2 bases, with 12 bases left between them. This CDR3 comprises 14 residues. In germline, CDR1 is LGHDT, CDR2 YNNKEL (reference sequence). CDR3 loop: CASSPAPGAYEQYF. The CDR3 bases are TGTGCCAGCAGCCCCGCCCCCGGGGCCTACGAGCAGTACTTC.

Note on this clonotype: A read error is possible here, since a much larger clone lies one base away. The CDR3 does not end in the conserved phenylalanine or tryptophan, so this is likely a read error. The chain is built from TRBV28 and TRBJ2-7; D not certain. The CDR3 sequence is 12 residues long. V was cut by 1 base and J by 6 bases, with 7 bases left in between. Germline CDR1 MDHEN, CDR2 SYDVKM. The CDR3 region has the DNA TGTGCCAGCAGTTTATCGCTAAGCGAGCAGTACCTC. Residues: CASSLSLSEQYL.

The table lists this clonotype with many counts. At one of its ends the junction is not consistent with the germline gene, which may arise from a read error. This chain links TRBV4-1 with TRBJ2-5, with D possibly matching TRBD1 (5 bases). Germline V gene sequence: CDR1 MGHRA, CDR2 YSYEKL. There are 14 residues in the CDR3. The CDR3 sequence is CASSQSGNQETQYF. CDR3 sequence (DNA): TGTGCCAGCAGCCAATCAGGGAACCAAGAGACCCAGTACTTC.

This clonotype was observed at least ten times. The CDR3 DNA reads TGTGCCAGCAGTGAATCCGGGGGGCTAAGACAGCCCCAGCATTTT. Translated: CASSESGGLRQPQHF. The chain links TRBV2 to TRBJ1-5, with D maybe TRBD1 (6 bases). Trimming stripped 2 bases from V and 7 bases from J, with 15 bases between. This CDR3 region has 15 residues. The germline V gene has CDR1 SNHLY and CDR2 FYNNEI.

The chain recombines TRBV28 with TRBJ1-1, with D hard to call. This CDR3 region has 12 residues. Looked up from germline, CDR1 is MDHEN and CDR2 is SYDVKM. Deletions cut 11 bases from V and 2 bases from J, with 12 bases between. The CDR3 coding sequence is TGTGCCGGATCTCGAAGAAACACTGAAGCTTTCTTT. It codes for CAGSRRNTEAFF.

About this clonotype itself: With a much larger clone just one base away, this may be a read error. A read error is likely, as this CDR3 ends without the conserved phenylalanine or tryptophan. The chain couples TRBV3-1 to TRBJ2-7; D not resolved. The CDR3 is made up of 13 amino acids. The ends were cut back, 4 bases at V and 2 bases at J, with 9 bases in the middle. Germline values: CDR1 LGHDT, CDR2 YNNKEL (reference sequence). In nucleotides, the CDR3 is TGTGCCAGCAGCCCGAGCCTAGCCTACGAGCAGTACTCC. Amino acid sequence: CASSPSLAYEQYS.

This clonotype occurred many times. The chain is built from TRBV7-8 and TRBJ2-1; 10 nucleotides line up with TRBD2. The V and J ends lost 0 bases and 9 bases, in that order; junction bases with no gene match: 8. Germline values: CDR1 SGHVS, CDR2 FQNEAQ. CDR3 length: 16 residues. The CDR3 here is CASSLAGSGRSSEQFF. As DNA, the CDR3 is TGTGCCAGCAGCTTAGCTGGTAGCGGGAGGTCGTCTGAGCAGTTCTTC. Supplemented by reference TRBV7-8 and TRBJ2-1, the full variable domain reads GAGVSQSPRYKVAKRGQDVALRCDPISGHVSLFWYQQALGQGPEFLTYFQNEAQLDKSGLPSDRFFAERPEGSVSTLKIQRTQQEDSAVYLCASSLAGSGRSSEQFFGPGTRLTVL.

The sample holds a few counts of this clonotype. This chain uses TRBV7-2 with TRBJ2-7; D unclear. V dropped 5 bases and J dropped 7 bases, with 21 bases sitting between them. Germline values: CDR1 SGHTA, CDR2 FQGNSA. The CDR3 length is 15 residues. CDR3 region: CASSPQGIRSEEQYF. CDR3 nucleotide sequence: TGTGCCAGCAGCCCCCAAGGAATAAGAAGTGAGGAGCAGTACTTC. The whole variable domain, remainder taken from reference TRBV7-2 and TRBJ2-7, is GAGVSQSPSNKVTEKGKDVELRCDPISGHTALYWYRQSLGQGLEFLIYFQGNSAPDKSGLPSDRFSAERTGGSVSTLTIQRTQQEDSAVYLCASSPQGIRSEEQYFGPGTRLTVT.

V is TRBV4-3 and J is TRBJ2-7; 10 bases line up with TRBD2. Germline V gene sequence: CDR1 LGHNA, CDR2 YSLEER. The CDR3 runs 16 residues. V shed 1 base, J shed 1 base, and the junction held 4 bases outside the gene matches. The CDR3 nucleotides read TGCGCCAGCAGCCAAGGGGCTAGCGGGAGTTCCTACGAGCAGTACTTC. This codes for CASSQGASGSSYEQYF.

This clonotype was observed a few times. The chain has TRBV20-1 and TRBJ2-1; the match to TRBD1 covers 8 bases. The CDR3 is made up of 14 amino acids. Germline V lookup: CDR1 DFQATT, CDR2 SNEGSKA (reference sequence). With 3 bases clipped from V and 4 bases from J, the junction kept 5 bases outside the gene matches. CDR3 in amino acids: CSARAGGVYNEQFF. The CDR3, as DNA: TGCAGTGCTAGGGCAGGGGGCGTATACAATGAGCAGTTCTTC.

Many counts were recorded for this clonotype. V is TRBV2 and J is TRBJ1-5; D unclear. The length of the CDR3 is 12 residues. Germline lookup yields CDR1 SNHLY and CDR2 FYNNEI. V dropped 5 bases and J dropped 5 bases, with 7 bases sitting between them. The CDR3 DNA follows: TGTGCCAGCAGTCTAAACTATCAGCCCCAGCATTTT. It specifies CASSLNYQPQHF. Full variable domain (rest looked up from reference TRBV2 and TRBJ1-5): EPEVTQTPSHQVTQMGQEVILRCVPISNHLYFYWYRQILGQKVEFLVSFYNNEISEKSEIFDDQFSVERPDGSNFTLKIRSTKLEDSAMYFCASSLNYQPQHFGDGTRLSIL.